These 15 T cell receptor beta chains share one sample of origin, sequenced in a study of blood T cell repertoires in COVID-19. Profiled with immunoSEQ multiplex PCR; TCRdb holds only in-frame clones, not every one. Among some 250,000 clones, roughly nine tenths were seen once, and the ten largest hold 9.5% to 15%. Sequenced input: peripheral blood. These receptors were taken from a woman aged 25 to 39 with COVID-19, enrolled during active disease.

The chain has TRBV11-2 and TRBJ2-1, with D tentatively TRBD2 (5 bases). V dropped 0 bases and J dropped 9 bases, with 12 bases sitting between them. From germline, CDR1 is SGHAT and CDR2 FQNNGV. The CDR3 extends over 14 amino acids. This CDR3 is CASSLDPPGSEQFF. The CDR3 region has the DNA TGTGCCAGCAGCTTAGACCCTCCGGGGAGTGAGCAGTTCTTC.

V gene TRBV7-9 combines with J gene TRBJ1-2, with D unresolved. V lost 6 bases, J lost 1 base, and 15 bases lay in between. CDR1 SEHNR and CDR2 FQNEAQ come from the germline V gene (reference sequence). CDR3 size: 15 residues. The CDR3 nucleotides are TGTGCCAGCAGTCCAACCACCGGTGTTAACTATGGCTACACCTTC. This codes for CASSPTTGVNYGYTF. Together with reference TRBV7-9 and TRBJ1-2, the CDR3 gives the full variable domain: DTGVSQNPRHKITKRGQNVTFRCDPISEHNRLYWYRQTLGQGPEFLTYFQNEAQLEKSRLLSDRFSAERPKGSFSTLEIQRTEQGDSAMYLCASSPTTGVNYGYTFGSGTRLTVV.

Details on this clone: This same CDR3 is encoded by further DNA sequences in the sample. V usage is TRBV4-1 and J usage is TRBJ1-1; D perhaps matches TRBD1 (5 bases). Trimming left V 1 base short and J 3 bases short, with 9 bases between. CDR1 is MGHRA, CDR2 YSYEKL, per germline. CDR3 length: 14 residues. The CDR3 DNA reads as TGCGCCAGCAGCCAAGTTCTAGGGGACACTGAAGCTTTCTTT. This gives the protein CASSQVLGDTEAFF.

In DNA form, the CDR3 reads TGTGCCAGCAGCTCCCCGGGGTCGAGTGAAACCGGGGAGCTGTTTTTT. It is translated as CASSSPGSSETGELFF. The chain joins TRBV5-4 to TRBJ2-2; D perhaps matches TRBD2 (5 bases). The V and J ends lost 3 bases and 5 bases respectively, with 17 bases between them. This CDR3 contains 16 residues. Germline V CDR1 and CDR2: SGHNT, YYREEE (reference sequence).

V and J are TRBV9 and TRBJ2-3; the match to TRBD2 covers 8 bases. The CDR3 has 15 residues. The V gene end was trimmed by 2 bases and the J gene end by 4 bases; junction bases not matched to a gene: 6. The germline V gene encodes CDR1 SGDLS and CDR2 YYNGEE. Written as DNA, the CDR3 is TGTGCCAGCAGCGTTAGCGGGGACGGGCCAGATACGCAGTATTTT. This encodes CASSVSGDGPDTQYF.

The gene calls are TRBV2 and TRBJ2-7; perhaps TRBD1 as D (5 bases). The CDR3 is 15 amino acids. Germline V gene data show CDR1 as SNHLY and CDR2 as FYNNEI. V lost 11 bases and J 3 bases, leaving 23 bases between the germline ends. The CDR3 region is CAVPSFKGAYYEQYF. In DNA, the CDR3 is TGTGCCGTCCCATCATTTAAAGGGGCCTACTACGAGCAGTACTTC. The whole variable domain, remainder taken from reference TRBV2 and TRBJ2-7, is EPEVTQTPSHQVTQMGQEVILRCVPISNHLYFYWYRQILGQKVEFLVSFYNNEISEKSEIFDDQFSVERPDGSNFTLKIRSTKLEDSAMYFCAVPSFKGAYYEQYFGPGTRLTVT.

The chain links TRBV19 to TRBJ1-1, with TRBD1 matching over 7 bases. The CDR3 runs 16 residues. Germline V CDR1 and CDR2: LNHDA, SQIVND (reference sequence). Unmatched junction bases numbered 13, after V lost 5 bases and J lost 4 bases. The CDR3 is CASSPSADRASTEAFF. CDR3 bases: TGTGCCAGTAGTCCGAGCGCAGACAGGGCCTCCACTGAAGCTTTCTTT.

In DNA form, the CDR3 reads TGTGCCAGCAGCCCAGGCCGAAGTACGCAGTATTTT. Protein product: CASSPGRSTQYF. The gene calls are TRBV5-4 and TRBJ2-3; no clear D. CDR3 length: 12 residues. Germline CDR1 reads SGHNT; CDR2 reads YYREEE (reference sequence). Trimming left V 4 bases short and J 8 bases short, with 11 bases between.

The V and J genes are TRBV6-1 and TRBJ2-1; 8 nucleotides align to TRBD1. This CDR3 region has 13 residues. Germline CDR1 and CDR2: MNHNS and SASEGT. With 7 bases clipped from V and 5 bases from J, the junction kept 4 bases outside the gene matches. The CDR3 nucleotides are TGTGCCAGCACCCAGACAGGGGACAATGAGCAGTTCTTC. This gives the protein CASTQTGDNEQFF.

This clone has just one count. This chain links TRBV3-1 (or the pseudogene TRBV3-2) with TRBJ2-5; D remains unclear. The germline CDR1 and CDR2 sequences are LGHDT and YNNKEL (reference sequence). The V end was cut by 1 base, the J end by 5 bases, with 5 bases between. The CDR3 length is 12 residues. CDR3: CASSQVLETQYF. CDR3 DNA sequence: TGTGCCAGCAGCCAAGTACTGGAGACCCAGTACTTC.

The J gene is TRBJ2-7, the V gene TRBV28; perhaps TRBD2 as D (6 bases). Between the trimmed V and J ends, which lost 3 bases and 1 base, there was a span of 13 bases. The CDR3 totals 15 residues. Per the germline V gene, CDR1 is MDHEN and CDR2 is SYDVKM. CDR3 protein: CASSFRGRISYEQYF. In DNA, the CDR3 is TGTGCCAGCAGTTTCCGGGGGAGAATTTCCTACGAGCAGTACTTC.

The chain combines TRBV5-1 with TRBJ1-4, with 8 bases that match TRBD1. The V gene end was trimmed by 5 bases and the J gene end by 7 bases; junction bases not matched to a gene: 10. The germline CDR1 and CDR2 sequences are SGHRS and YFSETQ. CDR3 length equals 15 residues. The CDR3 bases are TGCGCCAGCAGTCCCGGACAGGGAGCGGGTGAAAAACTGTTTTTT. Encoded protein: CASSPGQGAGEKLFF.

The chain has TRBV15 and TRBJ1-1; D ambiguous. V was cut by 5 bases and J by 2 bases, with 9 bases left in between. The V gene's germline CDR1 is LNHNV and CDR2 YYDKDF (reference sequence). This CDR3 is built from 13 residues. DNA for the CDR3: TGTGCCACCAGCTTCACAGATAACACTGAAGCTTTCTTT. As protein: CATSFTDNTEAFF.

The CDR3: CASSPNLPSGGPPDTQYF. As DNA, the CDR3 is TGTGCCAGCAGTCCCAACCTCCCTAGCGGGGGGCCTCCAGATACGCAGTATTTT. J is TRBJ2-3 and V is TRBV2, with 11 positions matching TRBD2. The V segment lost 5 bases and the J segment 4 bases; nucleotides outside the gene matches: 14. The CDR3 has 18 amino acids. Germline V gives CDR1 SNHLY, CDR2 FYNNEI.

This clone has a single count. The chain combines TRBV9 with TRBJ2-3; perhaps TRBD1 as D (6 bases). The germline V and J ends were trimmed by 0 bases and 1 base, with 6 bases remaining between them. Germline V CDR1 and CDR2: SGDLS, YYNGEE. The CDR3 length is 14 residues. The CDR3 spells CASSVGGRTDTQYF. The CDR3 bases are TGTGCCAGCAGCGTAGGGGGGCGCACAGATACGCAGTATTTT.